This entry lists 17 T cell receptor beta chains sequenced from one sample in a study of blood T cell repertoires in COVID-19. TCRdb's table, derived via immunoSEQ multiplex PCR, lists solely in-frame clones and lacks some. The table includes about 250,000 clones, approximately 89% detected once. The material sequenced was peripheral blood. The receptors stem from a woman aged 60-75 years who had recovered from COVID-19.

The chain links TRBV4-3 to TRBJ1-5; 7 nucleotides align to TRBD1. The CDR3 extends over 14 amino acids. Unmatched junction bases numbered 8, after V lost 5 bases and J lost 7 bases. CDR1 is LGHNA and CDR2 is YSLEER in the germline V gene. DNA of the CDR3: TGCGCCAGCAGCAAGCAGGCAGGGGGGCAGCCCCAGCATTTT. Translation gives CASSKQAGGQPQHF.

The chain recombines TRBV7-2 with TRBJ2-3; tentative D call: TRBD2 (6 bases). The length of the CDR3 is 14 residues. In germline, CDR1 is SGHTA, CDR2 FQGNSA. V lost 4 bases and J lost 2, with 10 bases in between. CDR3 in DNA: TGTGCCAGCAGCTGGGGACTTGACACAGATACGCAGTATTTT. This codes for CASSWGLDTDTQYF. The complete variable domain, with remaining parts taken from reference TRBV7-2 and TRBJ2-3, reads GAGVSQSPSNKVTEKGKDVELRCDPISGHTALYWYRQSLGQGLEFLIYFQGNSAPDKSGLPSDRFSAERTGGSVSTLTIQRTQQEDSAVYLCASSWGLDTDTQYFGPGTRLTVL.

This sequence joins TRBV6-2 or TRBV6-3 and TRBJ2-5; D might be TRBD2 (6 bases). This CDR3 has 14 residues. The germline CDR1 and CDR2 sequences are MNHEY and SVGEGT. V lost 6 bases and J lost 10, with 21 bases in between. The CDR3 coding sequence is TGTGCCAGCAGCCCGGAGGGGTCGAGCATGGACCAGTACTTC. This encodes CASSPEGSSMDQYF.

This clone turned up a few times. The J gene is TRBJ2-7, the V gene TRBV7-2; weak D call: TRBD1 (6 bases). This CDR3 comprises 15 residues. Trimming removed 6 bases at V and 2 bases at J, with 17 bases between. Germline V gene sequence: CDR1 SGHTA, CDR2 FQGNSA. This chain's CDR3 is CASSLQGPLAYEQYF. DNA for the CDR3: TGTGCCAGCAGTTTACAGGGTCCCCTCGCCTACGAGCAGTACTTC.

The V and J genes are TRBV5-8 and TRBJ2-7; D might be TRBD1 (6 bases). Deletions cut 2 bases from V and 9 bases from J, with 18 bases between. CDR1 is SGHTS and CDR2 is YDEGEE in the germline V gene. The CDR3 sequence is 14 residues long. The CDR3 sequence: CASSFRQVPTRQYF. In DNA, the CDR3 is TGTGCCAGCAGCTTCCGACAGGTTCCTACGAGGCAGTACTTC. The full variable domain, completed using reference TRBV5-8 and TRBJ2-7, is EAGVTQSPTHLIKTRGQQATLRCSPISGHTSVYWYQQALGLGLQFLLWYDEGEERNRGNFPPRFSGRQFPNYSSELNVNALELEDSALYLCASSFRQVPTRQYFGPGTRLTVT.

This clone occurred a few times. The chain links TRBV5-1 to TRBJ1-6; a possible D gene is TRBD1 (5 bases). The CDR3 has 13 amino acids. The V gene's germline CDR1 is SGHRS and CDR2 YFSETQ. Trimming took 4 bases from V and 6 from J, leaving 8 bases between them. CDR3 in amino acids: CASSPTANSPLHF. Written as DNA, the CDR3 is TGCGCCAGCAGCCCGACAGCTAATTCACCCCTCCACTTT. The full variable domain, in which reference TRBV5-1 and TRBJ1-6 provide the parts outside the CDR3, is KAGVTQTPRYLIKTRGQQVTLSCSPISGHRSVSWYQQTPGQGLQFLFEYFSETQRNKGNFPGRFSGRQFSNSRSEMNVSTLELGDSALYLCASSPTANSPLHFGNGTRLTVT.

The chain employs TRBV6-5 and TRBJ1-2, with D hard to call. The CDR3 runs 12 residues. Germline V gene data show CDR1 as MNHEY and CDR2 as SVGAGI. Between the trimmed V and J ends, which lost 2 bases and 8 bases, there was a span of 9 bases. The CDR3 DNA sequence: TGTGCCAGCAGTTACGGAGGCCGCGGCTACACCTTC. It is translated as CASSYGGRGYTF.

This clone has only one observation. The V and J genes are TRBV19 and TRBJ2-7; D call uncertain. The germline V and J ends were trimmed by 10 bases and 4 bases, with 11 bases remaining between them. This CDR3 has 11 residues. The V gene's germline CDR1 is LNHDA and CDR2 SQIVND (reference sequence). The chain's CDR3 is CATSPGYEQYF. CDR3 nucleotides: TGTGCCACTTCCCCAGGTTACGAGCAGTACTTC.

The chain links TRBV7-3 to TRBJ2-2, with TRBD2 matching 12 bases. Trimming at V came to 1 base and at J to 3 bases, leaving 6 bases not matched to a gene. The germline V gene encodes CDR1 SGHTA and CDR2 FQGTGA. CDR3 size: 18 residues. As DNA, the CDR3 is TGTGCCAGCAGCTTAAGGCCCCGGACTAGCGGGGACACCGGGGAGCTGTTTTTT. Its translation is CASSLRPRTSGDTGELFF. Full variable domain (outside the CDR3, taken from reference TRBV7-3 and TRBJ2-2): GAGVSQTPSNKVTEKGKYVELRCDPISGHTALYWYRQSLGQGPEFLIYFQGTGAADDSGLPNDRFFAVRPEGSVSTLKIQRTERGDSAVYLCASSLRPRTSGDTGELFFGEGSRLTVL.

V gene TRBV5-4 combines with J gene TRBJ2-5, with 7 nucleotides matching TRBD2. V lost 3 bases, J lost 1 base, and 3 bases stayed unmatched. Looked up from germline, CDR1 is SGHNT and CDR2 is YYREEE (reference sequence). CDR3 size: 14 residues. The CDR3 spells CASSYSGVQETQYF. CDR3 sequence (DNA): TGTGCCAGCAGCTACAGCGGGGTCCAAGAGACCCAGTACTTC.

The chain recombines TRBV19 with TRBJ2-3; 7 bases agree with TRBD1. Germline V gene data show CDR1 as LNHDA and CDR2 as SQIVND (reference sequence). CDR3 length: 13 amino acids. The V segment lost 10 bases and the J segment 3 bases; nucleotides outside the gene matches: 7. The CDR3 loop reads CATGTDKTDTQYF. The CDR3 nucleotides are TGTGCCACCGGGACAGATAAAACAGATACGCAGTATTTT. The whole variable domain, filled in from reference TRBV19 and TRBJ2-3, reads DGGITQSPKYLFRKEGQNVTLSCEQNLNHDAMYWYRQDPGQGLRLIYYSQIVNDFQKGDIAEGYSVSREKKESFPLTVTSAQKNPTAFYLCATGTDKTDTQYFGPGTRLTVL.

This chain uses TRBV6-5 with TRBJ2-2; no clear D. Per the germline V gene, CDR1 is MNHEY and CDR2 is SVGAGI. CDR3 length equals 11 residues. V was shortened by 7 bases and J by 6 bases, with 6 bases between the two germline ends. Here the CDR3 reads CASTSPGELFF. CDR3 nucleotide sequence: TGTGCCAGCACCAGTCCCGGGGAGCTGTTTTTT.

Worth noting for this clone: Within the sample, other DNA sequences also encode this same CDR3. This chain joins TRBV19 and TRBJ1-5, with D perhaps matching TRBD1 (5 bases). Germline lookup yields CDR1 LNHDA and CDR2 SQIVND (reference sequence). Trimming took off 3 bases at V and 7 bases at J, with 10 bases between the two ends. This CDR3 has 13 amino acids. Written as DNA, the CDR3 is TGTGCCAGTAGTATCGGGGGGGGACAGCCCCAGCATTTT. It is translated as CASSIGGGQPQHF.

This clone appeared a few times. The V call is TRBV4-1, the J call TRBJ1-2; the match to TRBD1 covers 8 bases. This CDR3 has 17 residues. Per the germline V gene, CDR1 is MGHRA and CDR2 is YSYEKL. V lost 4 bases to trimming and J lost 4 bases; unmatched junction nucleotides: 14. The CDR3 DNA sequence: TGCGCCAGCAGCCCTCCAACCAGGACAGGGAGTGTCTATGGCTACACCTTC. As protein: CASSPPTRTGSVYGYTF.

The CDR3 is CASSVGGQVYGYTF. CDR3 in DNA: TGTGCCAGCAGTGTGGGGGGGCAGGTCTATGGCTACACCTTC. The gene calls are TRBV2 and TRBJ1-2; perhaps TRBD1 as D (6 bases). Germline V CDR1 and CDR2: SNHLY, FYNNEI. CDR3 size: 14 residues. V shed 4 bases and J shed 4 bases, with 13 bases lying between them.

This chain links TRBV14 with TRBJ1-6; 9 bases map to TRBD1. V lost 7 bases to trimming and J lost 1 base; unmatched junction nucleotides: 2. The CDR3 has 15 residues. Germline CDR1 is SGHDN and CDR2 is FVKESK. CDR3 sequence (DNA): TGTGCCAGCACCGGACAGGGGTCCTATAATTCACCCCTCCACTTT. It specifies CASTGQGSYNSPLHF. The complete variable domain, with remaining parts taken from reference TRBV14 and TRBJ1-6, reads EAGVTQFPSHSVIEKGQTVTLRCDPISGHDNLYWYRRVMGKEIKFLLHFVKESKQDESGMPNNRFLAERTGGTYSTLKVQPAELEDSGVYFCASTGQGSYNSPLHFGNGTRLTVT.

The V and J genes are TRBV29-1 and TRBJ2-7; 7 nucleotides align to TRBD1. Germline CDR1 and CDR2: SQVTM and ANQGSEA. This CDR3 comprises 14 residues. Germline trimming cut 0 bases from V and 2 bases from J; bases unmatched to any gene: 4. CDR3 protein: CSVEEVQGTYEQYF. The CDR3 coding sequence is TGCAGCGTTGAAGAGGTACAGGGGACCTACGAGCAGTACTTC.